This passage covers 12 T cell receptor beta chains from one sample sequenced in a study of CXCR3-negative and CXCR3-positive naive CD8 T cells. Each TRB cDNA library was prepared by 5' RACE (with UMI labels). TCRdb derives one entry per CDR3 protein from the 5' RACE reads, leaving out DNA. This sample's table reports 100,000 to 150,000 distinct CDR3 sequences. The sample comprised naive CXCR3- CD8+ T cells from blood. The subset was: CD45RO-CCR7+CD27+CD95- naive CD8+ T cells lacking CXCR3 (TNR3-). The source of these receptors is a human donor in good health. Some clones in this sample may be carry-over from other donors' samples.

This chain links TRBV6-5 with TRBJ1-3. Per the germline V gene, CDR1 is MNHEY and CDR2 is SVGAGI. This CDR3 comprises 15 residues. This chain's CDR3 is CASSLTVRSGNTIYF.

This sequence joins TRBV5-1 and TRBJ1-1; the TCRdb call, TRBD1, lacks DNA for checking. This CDR3 contains 14 residues. Germline CDR1 is SGHRS and CDR2 is YFSETQ. This CDR3 is CASSDITGVTEAFF.

The chain joins TRBV28 to TRBJ2-3; TCRdb's D call, TRBD1, is unchecked because there is no DNA. The CDR3 totals 17 residues. Germline assignment: CDR1 MDHEN and CDR2 SYDVKM. The CDR3 protein is CASQNYGTGGFTDTQYF.

The V gene is TRBV7-9, the J gene TRBJ2-1; with no DNA, the TCRdb D assignment of TRBD2 cannot be verified. The CDR3 consists of 12 residues. The germline gives CDR1 SEHNR, CDR2 FQNEAQ (reference sequence). CDR3 sequence reads: CASSWEGGEQFF.

V usage is TRBV6-5 and J usage is TRBJ2-1. The CDR3 sequence is 13 residues long. From germline, CDR1 is MNHEY and CDR2 SVGAGI. CDR3 in amino acids: CASSYGRNNEQFF.

V and J are TRBV21-1 and TRBJ2-7; the TRBD1 assignment by TCRdb is unverifiable without DNA. TRBV21-1 is shown as a pseudogene. The CDR3 spans 15 residues. CDR3 protein: CASNIRQGFLYEQYF.

J is TRBJ2-2 and V is TRBV29-1; the TCRdb call, TRBD2, lacks DNA for checking. CDR3 length equals 14 residues. Germline-derived CDR1 and CDR2 are SQVTM and ANQGSEA. The chain's CDR3 is CSVERDASTGELFF.

This chain connects TRBV6-2 or TRBV6-3 to TRBJ2-3; without DNA, the TCRdb call of TRBD1 cannot be checked. The germline CDR1 and CDR2 sequences are MNHEY and SVGEGT. The CDR3 sequence is 16 residues long. CDR3 region: CASSYPRGAGSNTQYF.

This chain connects TRBV7-9 to TRBJ2-7; TCRdb reports TRBD1, a call that lacks DNA to check it against. Germline V lookup: CDR1 SEHNR, CDR2 FQNEAQ (reference sequence). The CDR3 length is 16 residues. The CDR3: CASSTTGTASSYEQYF.

The genes are TRBV30 and TRBJ1-2; without DNA, the TCRdb call of TRBD1 cannot be checked. The CDR3 length is 14 residues. Germline V CDR1 and CDR2: GTSNPN, SVGIG (reference sequence). The CDR3 reads CAWSVPGESYGYTF.

The chain joins TRBV5-4 to TRBJ2-2; TCRdb indicates TRBD2, and absent DNA this call remains unverified. Germline CDR1 and CDR2: SGHNT and YYREEE (reference sequence). The CDR3 is 16 residues long. CDR3: CASSRLAGEISGELFF.

The chain recombines TRBV14 with TRBJ2-5; lacking DNA, the TRBD1 call made by TCRdb goes unchecked. There are 13 residues in the CDR3. Per the germline V gene, CDR1 is SGHDN and CDR2 is FVKESK. CDR3: CASSQGQIETQYF.